A single sample gave rise to the 28 T cell receptor beta chains below, sequenced in a study of CD8 T cells in Susac syndrome (dated by TCRdb to about 2019). Library prep was done by the immunoSEQ multiplex PCR assay. RNA was extracted with the RNeasy kit and 0.5 to 1 ug was reverse transcribed using random hexamers. The public reads were reanalyzed by TCRdb: fastp trimming at Q25, MiXCR alignment, in-frame beta chains only. A single entry per CDR3 protein holds the most common genes and DNA from its merged rows. For this sample there are a few hundred thousand distinct CDR3 sequences; roughly 84% appear just once. The ten biggest clones cover over 0.1% of the sample. Sequenced: CD8+ T cells from PBMCs. Receptor source: a human donor with multiple sclerosis.

The gene calls are TRBV20-1 and TRBJ1-1, with D unclear. V lost 3 bases to trimming and J lost 1 base, with 12 bases between them. The CDR3 loop spans 14 amino acids. The germline CDR1 and CDR2 sequences are DFQATT and SNEGSKA (reference sequence). CDR3 region: CSASLPRRNTEAFF. The CDR3, as DNA: TGCAGTGCTAGTCTTCCCCGCAGGAACACTGAAGCTTTCTTT.

This rearrangement joins TRBV5-1 to TRBJ2-1, with D uncertain. The CDR3 is 12 residues long. Germline values: CDR1 SGHRS, CDR2 YFSETQ. The V gene lost 0 bases and the J gene lost 6 bases, with 4 bases spanning the gap. CDR3 nucleotide sequence: TGCGCCAGCAGCTTGGATGTCAATGAGCAGTTCTTC. Translation: CASSLDVNEQFF.

The chain carries TRBV15 and TRBJ1-1; no clear D. The CDR3 consists of 12 residues. Trimming shortened V by 9 bases and J by 3 bases, and 11 bases separated the two germline ends. Germline CDR1 is LNHNV and CDR2 is YYDKDF (reference sequence). This chain's CDR3 is CATTYGDTEAFF. The CDR3 DNA sequence: TGTGCCACGACATATGGGGACACTGAAGCTTTCTTT.

This chain links TRBV11-2 with TRBJ2-2; no reliable D call. Germline CDR1 reads SGHAT; CDR2 reads FQNNGV. V lost 2 bases and J 6 bases, leaving 10 bases between the germline ends. The CDR3 is made up of 14 amino acids. This chain's CDR3 is CASSLLRSSGELFF. CDR3 in DNA: TGTGCCAGCAGCTTACTACGCTCTTCCGGGGAGCTGTTTTTT.

This rearrangement joins TRBV6-4 to TRBJ2-7; possible D gene TRBD2, 5 bases. The V and J ends lost 0 bases and 7 bases respectively, with 19 bases between them. CDR1 is MRHNA and CDR2 is SNTAGT in the germline V gene. This CDR3 is 16 amino acids long. The CDR3 protein is CASSDSSGTPLEEQYF. CDR3 DNA sequence: TGTGCCAGCAGTGACTCGAGCGGCACCCCCTTGGAGGAGCAGTACTTC.

The CDR3 nucleotides are TGCAGCGTTGTTTTCAGTCGCGGGAGCTCCTACAATGAGCAGTTCTTC. Encoded protein: CSVVFSRGSSYNEQFF. V usage is TRBV29-1 and J usage is TRBJ2-1; 7 bases are shared with TRBD2. There are 16 residues in the CDR3. V lost 4 bases, J lost 0 bases, and 9 bases stayed unmatched. Germline lookup yields CDR1 SQVTM and CDR2 ANQGSEA.

The chain combines TRBV7-9 with TRBJ2-1, with TRBD2 matching over 8 bases. With V trimmed by 0 bases and J by 4 bases, 8 bases remained unmatched. The CDR3 totals 17 residues. Germline-derived CDR1 and CDR2 are SEHNR and FQNEAQ (reference sequence). CDR3 protein: CASSLARAGGKYNEQFF. The CDR3 DNA sequence: TGTGCCAGCAGCTTAGCCCGCGCGGGAGGAAAATACAATGAGCAGTTCTTC.

V is TRBV13 and J is TRBJ2-7; tentatively, D is TRBD2 (6 bases). The V gene lost 5 bases and the J gene lost 1 base, with 15 bases spanning the gap. The germline V gene has CDR1 PRHDT and CDR2 FYEKMQ (reference sequence). The CDR3 length is 15 residues. CDR3 coding DNA: TGTGCCAGCAGCCCCTCCGGGAGTGGGTCCTACGAGCAGTACTTC. Translated, it gives CASSPSGSGSYEQYF.

This chain uses TRBV10-3 with TRBJ2-7; no definite D call. Per the germline V gene, CDR1 is ENHRY and CDR2 is SYGVKD. The V and J ends lost 4 bases and 3 bases respectively, with 7 bases between them. The CDR3 extends over 12 amino acids. The CDR3 loop is CAISVRHYEQYF. The CDR3 DNA is TGTGCCATCAGTGTTCGTCACTACGAGCAGTACTTC.

This clonotype was seen only a few times. The rearrangement uses TRBV28 and TRBJ1-1; D gene uncertain. The CDR3 covers 13 residues. Trimming took off 4 bases at V and 1 base at J, with 7 bases between the two ends. Looked up from germline, CDR1 is MDHEN and CDR2 is SYDVKM. CDR3 in amino acids: CASSSPGNTEAFF. The CDR3, as DNA: TGTGCCAGCAGTTCCCCCGGGAACACTGAAGCTTTCTTT.

This clonotype is a singleton in its sample. The chain is built from TRBV28 and TRBJ1-5; D gene unclear. V dropped 4 bases and J dropped 7 bases, with 29 bases sitting between them. Germline V lookup: CDR1 MDHEN, CDR2 SYDVKM. This CDR3 has 19 residues. In DNA, the CDR3 is TGTGCCAGCAGTTCGTCAATCTACGAATGGGGAGGCATGGGGCAGCCCCAGCATTTT. Residues: CASSSSIYEWGGMGQPQHF.

This clonotype occurred a few times. The chain recombines TRBV6-1 with TRBJ1-1; D might be TRBD1 (6 bases). This CDR3 is 13 amino acids long. CDR1 MNHNS and CDR2 SASEGT come from the germline V gene. Trimming took off 6 bases at V and 4 bases at J, with 12 bases between the two ends. Here the CDR3 DNA reads TGTGCCAGCAGCCCCCAGGGGCGCACTGAAGCTTTCTTT. Encoded protein: CASSPQGRTEAFF.

The chain carries TRBV27 and TRBJ1-2, with a weak D call TRBD1 (5 bases). Trimming left V 8 bases short and J 6 bases short, with 22 bases between. CDR1 and CDR2 (germline): MNHEY, SMNVEV (reference sequence). The CDR3 is made up of 15 amino acids. The CDR3 reads CASRHFPGGKDGYTF. The CDR3 DNA reads TGTGCCAGCCGCCATTTTCCTGGGGGGAAGGATGGCTACACCTTC.

V usage is TRBV29-1 and J usage is TRBJ2-5; D not certain. Trimming shortened V by 4 bases and J by 1 base, and 1 base separated the two germline ends. The CDR3 spans 10 residues. The V gene's germline CDR1 is SQVTM and CDR2 ANQGSEA. The CDR3 sequence: CSVAQETQYF. The CDR3 coding sequence is TGCAGCGTTGCCCAAGAGACCCAGTACTTC.

This chain links TRBV18 with TRBJ2-1; TRBD1 agrees at 8 bases. The CDR3 is 15 residues long. CDR1 and CDR2 (germline): KGHSH, LQKENI. The V segment lost 3 bases and the J segment 8 bases; nucleotides outside the gene matches: 9. The CDR3 loop is CASSPDRGVADEQFF. CDR3 DNA sequence: TGTGCCAGCTCACCCGACAGGGGCGTTGCGGATGAGCAGTTCTTC.

V and J are TRBV19 and TRBJ1-1, with D unresolved. CDR3 length equals 13 residues. Germline V gene lookup returns CDR1 LNHDA and CDR2 SQIVND (reference sequence). The V end was cut by 6 bases, the J end by 1 base, with 9 bases between. CDR3 protein: CASRAGPNTEAFF. The DNA for the CDR3 is TGTGCCAGTAGAGCCGGGCCGAACACTGAAGCTTTCTTT.

This chain joins TRBV7-8 and TRBJ1-5; 7 bases align to TRBD1. The ends lost 0 bases at V and 7 bases at J; junction bases unmatched: 9. This CDR3 region has 16 residues. Germline CDR1 is SGHVS and CDR2 is FQNEAQ. CDR3: CASSLAQGEVGQPQHF. The CDR3 coding sequence is TGTGCCAGCAGCTTAGCCCAGGGGGAAGTAGGGCAGCCCCAGCATTTT.

The V and J genes are TRBV27 and TRBJ2-3; the D is unclear. This CDR3 contains 12 residues. Looked up from germline, CDR1 is MNHEY and CDR2 is SMNVEV (reference sequence). Trimming took off 5 bases at V and 4 bases at J, with 7 bases between the two ends. CDR3 coding DNA: TGTGCCAGCAGTCCCGATCCAGATACGCAGTATTTT. Encoded protein: CASSPDPDTQYF.

V and J are TRBV7-9 and TRBJ2-2; tentative D call: TRBD1 (6 bases). Germline V CDR1 and CDR2: SEHNR, FQNEAQ (reference sequence). Trimming left V 1 base short and J 5 bases short, with 17 bases between. The CDR3 extends over 17 amino acids. CDR3 sequence (DNA): TGTGCCAGCAGCTTAGGGGGACACAGGGCATCGACCGGGGAGCTGTTTTTT. It translates to CASSLGGHRASTGELFF.

The V gene is TRBV12-3 or TRBV12-4, the J gene TRBJ2-1; 9 bases agree with TRBD1. V was pared by 5 bases and J by 6 bases, with 11 bases of the junction left unmatched. The CDR3 covers 16 residues. CDR3 sequence: CASSRSGTGRPNEQFF. CDR3 DNA: TGTGCCAGCAGTCGCTCCGGGACAGGGAGGCCCAATGAGCAGTTCTTC.

Only a few counts were recorded for this clonotype. This rearrangement joins TRBV6-5 to TRBJ1-1; D is unresolved. The V end lost 0 bases, the J end lost 1 base, and 9 bases lay between the germline ends. Germline assignment: CDR1 MNHEY and CDR2 SVGAGI. This CDR3 has 15 residues. This chain's CDR3 is CASSYSRTGNTEAFF. In DNA, the CDR3 is TGTGCCAGCAGTTACTCTCGGACGGGGAACACTGAAGCTTTCTTT.

The chain joins TRBV6-5 to TRBJ1-2; D uncertain. The CDR3 runs to 12 residues. Trimming removed 5 bases at V and 8 bases at J, with 12 bases between. Germline lookup yields CDR1 MNHEY and CDR2 SVGAGI. The CDR3 is CASSHPEFGYTF. The CDR3 DNA is TGTGCCAGCAGTCACCCCGAGTTCGGCTACACCTTC.

V is TRBV23-1 and J is TRBJ2-1, with unresolved D. TRBV23-1 is reported as an ORF; its role is uncertain. The CDR3 runs to 16 residues. V lost 1 base and J 0 bases, leaving 10 bases between the germline ends. CDR3 residues: CASSQLRVSSYNEQFF. The CDR3 nucleotides read TGCGCCAGCAGTCAATTAAGGGTCAGCTCCTACAATGAGCAGTTCTTC.

The V gene is TRBV12-3 or TRBV12-4, the J gene TRBJ2-1; 7 positions match TRBD2. The CDR3 has 17 amino acids. V shed 0 bases and J 7 bases; nucleotides not matched to a gene: 12. The CDR3: CASSLAPGGGPGNEQFF. CDR3 coding DNA: TGTGCCAGCAGTTTAGCACCGGGGGGAGGGCCAGGGAATGAGCAGTTCTTC.

The chain is built from TRBV9 and TRBJ1-2; D is uncertain. CDR1 and CDR2 (germline): SGDLS, YYNGEE. The CDR3 totals 11 residues. Trimming took off 6 bases at V and 8 bases at J, with 11 bases between the two ends. The CDR3 is CASTSILGYTF. The DNA for the CDR3 is TGTGCCAGCACCTCAATTTTGGGCTACACCTTC.

This chain joins TRBV9 and TRBJ1-4; D may be TRBD1 (6 bases). Deletions cut 0 bases from V and 6 bases from J, with 12 bases between. Germline CDR1 SGDLS, CDR2 YYNGEE. This CDR3 comprises 15 residues. The CDR3 sequence is CASSVGGGLDEKLFF. In nucleotides, the CDR3 is TGTGCCAGCAGCGTAGGAGGGGGGCTCGATGAAAAACTGTTTTTT.

This clonotype was observed once. V and J are TRBV7-9 and TRBJ2-7, with 8 bases that match TRBD1. This CDR3 has 15 amino acids. In germline, CDR1 is SEHNR, CDR2 FQNEAQ (reference sequence). V lost 1 base and J lost 2; bases outside the gene matches: 4. The chain's CDR3 is CASSLGQGRAYEQYF. The CDR3 DNA follows: TGTGCCAGCAGCTTAGGACAGGGGAGAGCCTACGAGCAGTACTTC.

The chain employs TRBV27 and TRBJ2-7, with TRBD1 matching over 8 bases. The ends lost 0 bases at V and 6 bases at J; junction bases unmatched: 4. The germline V gene encodes CDR1 MNHEY and CDR2 SMNVEV (reference sequence). The CDR3 is 14 residues long. The CDR3 spells CASSLSVRGREQYF. In nucleotides, the CDR3 is TGTGCCAGCAGTTTATCGGTCAGGGGGCGCGAGCAGTACTTC.